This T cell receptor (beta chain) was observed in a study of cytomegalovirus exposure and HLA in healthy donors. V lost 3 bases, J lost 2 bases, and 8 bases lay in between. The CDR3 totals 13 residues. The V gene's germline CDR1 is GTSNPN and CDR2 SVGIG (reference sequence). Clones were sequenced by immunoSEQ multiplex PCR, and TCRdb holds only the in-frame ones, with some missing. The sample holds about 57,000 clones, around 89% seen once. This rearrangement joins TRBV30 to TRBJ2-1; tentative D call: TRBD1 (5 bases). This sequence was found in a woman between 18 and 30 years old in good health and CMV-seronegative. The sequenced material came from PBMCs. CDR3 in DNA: TGTGCCTGGAGCCGGACACCCTACAATGAGCAGTTCTTC. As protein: CAWSRTPYNEQFF.